Here is one TCR beta chain with its context. Its specificity is unknown. This sample stems from a study of shared clonotypes between healthy human individuals. On ten immunoSEQ deep assay plates, unsorted PBMC DNA was sequenced. Assay used: immunoSEQ multiplex PCR; TCRdb lists only in-frame clones, some missing. This table holds fewer than 650,000 clones, about three quarters found once. Whole-study results and caveats: Represented diversity (both genetic and exposure-history) was limited by the small number of donors. The sampled material consisted only of blood, and tissue repertoires are likely to differ.

The ends were cut back, 3 bases at V and 7 bases at J, with 13 bases in the middle. CDR1 MDHEN and CDR2 SYDVKM come from the germline V gene. The CDR3 loop spans 14 amino acids. The sequence came from a woman aged 40 to 50 in good health. Some clones in this sample may be carry-over from other donors' samples. V is TRBV28 and J is TRBJ1-5; D is possibly TRBD1 (5 bases). Sequenced input: PBMCs. The CDR3 coding sequence is TGTGCCAGCAGTTTTGGACGGGGCGGGCAGCCCCAGCATTTT. Its translation: CASSFGRGGQPQHF.